This T cell receptor beta chain comes out of a study of blood T cells in healthy people across ages (dated by TCRdb to the mid-2010s). Turning to the overall study: In model experiments, template switching captured about one uniquely barcoded TCR beta cDNA molecule for every two T cells. Four age groups were formed from the donors: young (average 16 years), middle-aged (approximately 41), aged (under 70) and long-lived (approximately 80). Donors of different ages were randomly distributed across sequencing lanes to avoid experimental bias. Using the same blood draw, the study looked at two additional independent replicas of 1 million unique cDNA reads for two donors, one aged 18 to 30 and the other aged 80 or older. To track age-related changes in TCR beta repertoire diversity, the study relied on deep sequencing normalized with unique cDNA molecular identifiers. General conclusions and limits of the study: Estimates of total diversity based on one million sequenced T cells were regarded as lower bounds and as underestimates. Compared with the aged group, the long-lived group had more naive CD4+ T cells, fewer expanded clones and increased TCR diversity, a pattern suggesting age selection. Observed TCR beta diversity per million T cells fell roughly linearly with age, and a significant reduction was already apparent by age roughly 41. There was a strong correlation between observed TCR beta diversity and the percentage of naive T cells measured by flow cytometry. Since profiling was done on bulk unsorted PBMCs, naive and antigen-experienced compartments could not be conclusively compared. Donor CMV infection status was unknown, potentially confounding age-related changes in expanded clonotypes.

With respect to this clonotype: Its specific antigen is unknown. No base-level quality is on record; no much larger clone is a single base apart.

The method behind the library was 5' RACE. The instrument given in TCRdb is Illumina HiSeq 2500. A second PCR of about 7 to 12 cycles was performed with a sample-barcoded 5' primer and a J-beta primer mix. A template-switch 5' adaptor carrying 12 random nucleotides introduced a unique molecular identifier onto each TCR beta cDNA molecule. Each sample yielded at least 3 million CDR3-containing paired-end reads. First-strand cDNA was synthesized from all RNA with the Mint cDNA synthesis kit, primed by a TRBC-specific oligonucleotide. Following uracil-DNA glycosylase treatment, all cDNA underwent a first 18-cycle PCR with the universal primers M1SS and BC2_uni_R. In the paper's pipeline: For normalization, 1 million high-quality reads, each with a distinct molecular identifier, were randomly selected from each sample. Reads sharing molecular identifiers were discarded rather than binned into consensus sequences. MiTCR, with a Q25 quality threshold and the strictest error-elimination algorithm, was used for CDR3 identification, clonotype clustering and error correction. Lower-bound total TCR beta diversity was estimated with a nonparametric unseen species model using Euler transformation. TCRdb handled the public reads itself, with Q25 trimming in fastp and clone calling in MiXCR, and kept productive beta chains. Rows merge per CDR3 protein into single entries with the most common DNA and genes. TCRdb, rather than the study authors, made the V and J calls. This sample is represented by about 730,000 distinct CDR3 sequences; more than 40% of them were singletons. About 20% of the sample belongs to the ten largest clones.

Donors were around 37 systemically healthy Caucasian individuals from Russia aged roughly 6 to 90 years. Approximately 9.3 milliliters of peripheral blood were drawn from each donor into EDTA-treated Vacutainer tubes. Ficoll-Paque density-gradient centrifugation was used to isolate PBMCs, with at least 7 million per sample. Trizol reagent was used to extract total RNA from the PBMCs, yielding at least 5 micrograms per sample. Naive CD45RAhigh/CD27high T cell percentages were measured by flow cytometry on a PBMC aliquot from every donor. The CDR3 sequence holds 15 residues, the cysteine and phenylalanine included. CDR3 DNA is the only sequence kept; it has 45 bases, read in frame from the first base. The germline V gene specifies SGDLS as CDR1 and YYNGEE as CDR2.

The sample comprised blood. The V and J segments used are TRBV9 and TRBJ2-5; 8 central nucleotides agree with TRBD2. The J call may be wrong; the DNA end is better matched by TRBJ2-7. This TCR was sampled from a woman in her sixties or seventies in good health. In nucleotides, the sequence is TGTGCCAGCAGCAAGACTAGCGACTCCTCCTACGAGCAGTACTTC. It specifies CASSKTSDSSYEQYF.